The sequence of this T cell receptor beta chain was determined in a study of T cell responses to AZD1222 COVID-19 vaccine. Study-level results: The breadth and depth of Spike-specific TCRs increased once two AZD1222 doses had been given. Donors were mostly white British, more females; clonal diversity possibly underestimated.

From germline, CDR1 is WSHSY and CDR2 SAAADI. The CDR3 loop spans 16 amino acids. V was clipped by 6 bases and J by 0 bases, with 16 bases between them. Regarding this clone: Its antigen is currently unknown.

The data were produced by immunoSEQ multiplex PCR, yet TCRdb's version contains in-frame clones alone and is incomplete. The sample contains approximately 150,000 clones, more than 90% of which appear only once. V gene TRBV10-2 combines with J gene TRBJ2-3; maybe TRBD2 (6 bases). This clonotype was obtained from an adult who received the AZD1222 COVID-19 vaccine. Sequences were derived from peripheral blood, sampled 28 days after the second AZD1222 dose. Here the CDR3 reads CASSAGGTVSTDTQYF. As DNA, the CDR3 is TGCGCCAGCAGCGCAGGAGGGACTGTTAGCACAGATACGCAGTATTTT.